One T cell receptor beta chain is described in this entry. The record originates from a study of cytomegalovirus exposure and HLA in healthy donors. The study ran its PCR with 60 Vbeta and 13 Jbeta primers. The table came from immunoSEQ multiplex PCR; TCRdb's copy has only in-frame clones and leaves some out. The sample yields fewer than 150,000 clones, about 66% seen once. Germline V gives CDR1 LGHNT, CDR2 FRNRAP. The J segment lost 7 bases and the V segment lost 0 bases, leaving 12 bases of the junction unmatched. CDR3 length: 17 residues. This sequence originates from a human donor in good health. What was sequenced was PBMCs. This chain connects TRBV12-5 to TRBJ2-3; 8 bases are shared with TRBD2. The CDR3 sequence: CASGLVVAGGGRNTQYF. Here the CDR3 DNA reads TGTGCTAGTGGTTTGGTGGTGGCGGGAGGAGGTAGAAATACGCAGTATTTT.